These T cell receptor beta chains were read from a single sample in a study of blood T cell repertoires in COVID-19. Only in-frame clones appear in the TCRdb table, and some are missing; sequencing was by immunoSEQ multiplex PCR. The table lists some 100,000 clones, approximately 84% of them singletons, with 4.4% in the top ten. Sequencing input: peripheral blood. Receptors originate from a man aged 60 to 75 with acute or convalescent COVID-19. CDR3s include the opening cysteine and the closing phenylalanine or tryptophan. D genes are given only for firm matches. Not every row has a clone size; where given, it reads once, few, many or a size class.

abundance,d_gene,j_gene,v_gene,CDR3aa,CDR3nt
NA,TRBD2,TRBJ2-1,TRBV9,CASSALAGGLLEQFF,TGTGCCAGCAGCGCTCTAGCGGGGGGGCTCTTAGAGCAGTTCTTC
NA,NA,TRBJ1-6,TRBV4-3,CASSQEGSNSPLHF,TGCGCCAGCAGCCAAGAGGGCAGTAATTCACCCCTCCACTTT
NA,TRBD1,TRBJ2-3,TRBV7-9,CASSRTGAGDTQYF,TGTGCCAGCAGCCGGACAGGGGCGGGGGATACGCAGTATTTT
NA,NA,TRBJ1-5,TRBV28,CASSLSSRGIRHF,TGTGCCAGCAGTTTGTCTTCCAGGGGCATCCGGCATTTT
NA,TRBD1,TRBJ1-2,TRBV10-3,CAIRDTGTGSSNYGYTF,TGTGCCATCAGAGATACGGGGACAGGGTCTTCTAACTATGGCTACACCTTC
NA,TRBD2,TRBJ2-1,TRBV28,CASKLPTSGRVNSYNEQFF,TGTGCCAGCAAACTTCCCACTAGCGGGAGGGTTAACTCCTACAATGAGCAGTTCTTC
NA,TRBD1,TRBJ2-1,TRBV10-3,CAISRGPGNNEQFF,TGTGCCATCAGCAGGGGGCCTGGCAACAATGAGCAGTTCTTC
NA,TRBD1,TRBJ1-1,TRBV19,CASTGRDSLNTEAFF,TGTGCCAGTACCGGAAGGGACAGCCTGAACACTGAAGCTTTCTTT
few,TRBD2,TRBJ2-7,TRBV7-8,CASSLLGLAGAYEQYF,TGTGCCAGCAGCTTACTAGGACTAGCGGGGGCCTACGAGCAGTACTTC
NA,TRBD2,TRBJ2-1,TRBV7-9,CASSGRLAGLYNEQFF,TGTGCCAGCAGCGGCCGACTAGCGGGGCTCTACAATGAGCAGTTCTTC
NA,TRBD1,TRBJ2-6,TRBV10-3,CAIRLSGTEAPSGANVLTF,TGTGCCATCAGATTATCCGGGACAGAAGCCCCCTCTGGGGCCAACGTCCTGACTTTC
NA,NA,TRBJ1-2,TRBV5-1,CASSPGGYGYTF,TGCGCCAGCAGCCCGGGGGGGTATGGCTACACCTTC
once,TRBD1,TRBJ1-2,TRBV19,CASSIVGTGGYGYTF,TGTGCCAGTAGTATAGTAGGGACAGGGGGCTATGGCTACACCTTC
once,NA,TRBJ1-2,TRBV27,CASSPLGAGRGYTF,TGTGCCAGCAGTCCTCTGGGGGCAGGGCGAGGCTACACCTTC
NA,TRBD1,TRBJ1-1,TRBV19,CASRSGQGVGMDTEAFF,TGTGCCAGTAGGTCGGGACAGGGGGTAGGAATGGACACTGAAGCTTTCTTT
NA,NA,TRBJ2-1,TRBV6-4,CASSDVGALYNEQFF,TGTGCCAGCAGTGACGTGGGGGCCCTCTACAATGAGCAGTTCTTC
NA,TRBD1,TRBJ2-7,TRBV9,CASSEGQVNYEQYF,TGTGCCAGCAGCGAGGGACAGGTTAACTACGAGCAGTACTTC
NA,TRBD1,TRBJ1-2,TRBV9,CASSVTGQGKEDGYTF,TGTGCCAGCAGCGTGACTGGACAGGGGAAGGAAGATGGCTACACCTTC
NA,TRBD1,TRBJ2-7,TRBV7-2,CASSPGTGVEQYF,TGTGCCAGCAGCCCCGGGACAGGGGTCGAGCAGTACTTC
once,NA,TRBJ2-1,TRBV6-5,CASSQGFEQFF,TGTGCCAGCAGTCAGGGATTTGAGCAGTTCTTC
NA,TRBD2,TRBJ2-7,TRBV2,CASSGGLAGVLREQYF,TGTGCCAGCAGTGGGGGACTAGCGGGAGTCTTAAGGGAGCAGTACTTC
NA,NA,TRBJ2-1,TRBV11-3,CASSLSSYNEQFF,TGTGCCAGCAGCTTATCCAGCTACAATGAGCAGTTCTTC
NA,NA,TRBJ1-2,TRBV3-1/TRBV3-2,CASSPRKGGGYTF,TGTGCCAGCAGCCCCCGCAAGGGAGGGGGCTACACCTTC
few,TRBD1,TRBJ2-5,TRBV7-9,CASSLNSRTGWETQYF,TGTGCCAGCAGCTTAAATTCCCGGACAGGGTGGGAGACCCAGTACTTC
NA,NA,TRBJ2-3,TRBV15,CATSRGSVASTDTQYF,TGTGCCACCAGCAGAGGTAGCGTTGCTAGCACAGATACGCAGTATTTT
few,NA,TRBJ2-1,TRBV4-3,CASSQGWTDDEQFF,TGCGCCAGCAGCCAAGGTTGGACAGACGATGAGCAGTTCTTC
NA,TRBD1,TRBJ1-1,TRBV2,CAGQGSTVANTEAFF,TGTGCCGGACAGGGATCTACTGTGGCGAACACTGAAGCTTTCTTT
NA,NA,TRBJ2-2,TRBV19,CASTPVRGTSYSRELFF,TGTGCCAGTACGCCCGTTAGGGGGACGAGTTACTCCAGGGAGCTGTTTTTT
NA,TRBD2,TRBJ2-3,TRBV28,CASSLEAGAGRTDTQYF,TGTGCCAGCAGTTTAGAGGCGGGAGCGGGTAGGACAGATACGCAGTATTTT
once,TRBD1,TRBJ2-7,TRBV18,CASSPITGGEQYF,TGTGCCAGCTCACCAATCACAGGGGGCGAGCAGTACTTC
once,TRBD1,TRBJ2-4,TRBV14,CASSPITRDREDIQYF,TGTGCCAGCAGCCCGATTACTAGGGACAGGGAGGACATTCAGTACTTC
NA,TRBD2,TRBJ2-7,TRBV5-6,CASSLFRRGFNDEQYF,TGTGCCAGCAGCTTGTTTCGGCGGGGGTTCAATGACGAGCAGTACTTC
NA,NA,TRBJ1-2,TRBV25-1,CASSEFPKGPTF,TGTGCCAGCAGTGAATTCCCCAAGGGGCCCACCTTC
NA,NA,TRBJ2-5,TRBV14,CASSKRISGIWETQYF,TGTGCCAGCAGTAAGCGGATTAGCGGAATTTGGGAGACCCAGTACTTC
NA,NA,TRBJ2-1,TRBV10-1,CASSDRPQGRGSDEQFF,TGCGCCAGCAGTGATCGACCCCAGGGAAGGGGCAGCGATGAGCAGTTCTTC
NA,TRBD2,TRBJ2-7,TRBV5-1,CASSLGTSGYEQYF,TGCGCCAGCAGCTTGGGGACTAGCGGCTACGAGCAGTACTTC
few,TRBD1,TRBJ1-1,TRBV19,CASNRQGSANTEAFF,TGTGCCAGTAACCGACAGGGGTCTGCGAACACTGAAGCTTTCTTT